This TCR beta chain was profiled in a study of cytomegalovirus exposure and HLA in healthy donors (dated by TCRdb to 2015 to 2018). In terms of the full investigation: An earlier analysis of several hundred of the donors reported 276 Gb of sequence data and 90 million to 120 million unique TCR beta sequences obtained from around 170 million T cells. Roughly 300 gigabases of sequencing data and around 87 million unique TCR sequences were included in an early release covering several hundred HLA-typed donors. The aim of the study was to test whether cataloging public T cell receptors could identify signatures of past pathogen exposure. High-throughput TCR immunosequencing, statistical association of individual TCRs with disease status, and machine learning were combined to predict cytomegalovirus infection status. A separate validation cohort of more than 100 different subjects was used in addition to the approximately 640-subject first cohort. The number of typed donors differed by locus: roughly 620-630 for A, B, C, DRB1 and DQB1; some 540 for DQA1; around 580 for DPA1; and about 450 for DPB1. Every discovery cohort repertoire had been produced on one sequencing platform. Donor age, sex, ethnicity and CMV serostatus were compiled alongside the repertoire data. Roughly 5 DR-DQ haplotypes were handled as single units for association and clustering because linkage in the cohort was strong. On average, around 240,000 unique TCR beta nucleotide sequences were sequenced per donor among 398 genotyped donors of the cohort, with roughly 18% of those sequences being non-productive. Rather than using new phenotypic data, the later analysis identified candidate immune exposures from TCR beta sequences and from how often those sequences occurred across donors. The T cell repertoires of around 670 subjects were profiled by immunosequencing and related to cytomegalovirus serostatus. Class I and class II HLA loci were covered by the typing at four-digit resolution. To study patterns of TCR occurrence, a later analysis re-analyzed previously published TCR beta repertoires from around 660 donors and added high-resolution HLA genotyping. In a later genetic analysis, genome-wide SNP genotypes for about three fifths of the roughly 670 donors were used, and that subset was treated as a discovery cohort. Of the approximately 400 genotyped donors, approximately 83% fell in the genetic ancestry cluster associated with self-reported Caucasian donors. An earlier analysis of around 580 of the donors used high-throughput TCR beta sequencing to judge whether each TCR beta V gene segment behaved as functional or pseudogenic. General conclusions and limits of the study: For the cohort, immune exposure information was limited to CMV serostatus. In a later analysis, HLA-associated TCR beta chains showed more clonal expansion and lower generation probabilities than non-associated chains that were equally common. The presence/absence analyses assumed that sequencing depth was roughly uniform across donors, and that assumption may not be true. In a later genetic analysis, fewer N-insertions in productive TCRs were reported among donors in an Asian-associated ancestry cluster than the 666-donor mean. This cohort had only TCR beta chains sequenced, and the lack of alpha or paired-chain data limited which features could be detected. In both the original and validation cohorts, the classifier was reported to diagnose cytomegalovirus status with high specificity and sensitivity. In an earlier analysis of some 550 of the donors, most TCR beta V segments were observed in productive rearrangements about 87% or about 30% of the time, broadly matching IMGT annotations. It was suggested by the authors that the approach could potentially be generalized to other disease states and immunological phenotypes. In vitro tests confirmed that a few of the cytomegalovirus-associated TCR beta chains recognize cytomegalovirus antigens. The earlier analysis of around 600 of the donors excluded approximately 15 rarely observed V segments, including chromosome 9 orphons, because counts were too low. Strong co-occurrence of HLA alleles, especially DR and DQ, made assigning TCR associations to individual alleles difficult. In a later analysis, the rate of TCR association differed among HLA loci, with DRB1 alleles having the most associated TCRs and HLA-C alleles having the fewest. A total of roughly 160 TCR beta chains were listed by the study as associated with cytomegalovirus. A further reported finding was that TCR beta sequences accurately predicted the HLA-A and HLA-B alleles for most subjects in the first cohort. Correlated functional status among segregating V segments might be attributable to linkage disequilibrium, but an unknown experimental factor could not be ruled out. Most CMV-associated TCR beta chains appeared to be HLA-restricted in a later analysis, and the HLA associations seemed to be driven largely by CMV exposure. Most TCR sequences were observed very rarely across donors, whereas some public TCRs were present in many individuals. A later genetic analysis associated a missense DCLRE1C variant with V-gene and J-gene trimming of TCR beta chains, and an independent cohort replicated the association. A cluster of highly shared sequence variants was judged likely to be a technical artifact of the sequencing pipeline. Because the 87-base-pair reads could not distinguish some IMGT-functional V segments, including TRBV6-2 and TRBV6-3, those segments were excluded. At a false discovery rate of 0.05, a later analysis linked around 15,000 TCR beta sequences to specific HLA alleles. HLA typing was unavailable for some donors at each locus, so association tests used only the typed subset. Several of the top co-occurrence clusters appeared to be linked to parvovirus B19, influenza, CMV and Epstein-Barr virus, according to a later analysis.

For this clone: The antigen this receptor binds is unknown. The sample holds no much larger clone one base away, and base qualities are not on file.

The cohort consisted of 650 to 700 healthy bone marrow donors. Cohort members were all nominally healthy when sampled, although unrecorded immune exposures were likely present. The donor tested CMV seropositive and was one of the 289 seropositive cohort members. A peripheral blood sample was collected from each donor, and TCR beta sequencing was performed on peripheral blood mononuclear cells. Genomic DNA extraction from the blood cell samples was performed with the Qiagen DNeasy Blood Extraction Kit. CDR1 and CDR2 (MGHDK, SYGVNS) derive from the germline V gene. V is cut back by 8 bases and J by 10 bases, with 8 bases in the junction unmatched. Its CDR3 holds 12 amino acids, cysteine through phenylalanine. The retained sequence is limited to the CDR3, 36 bases, with the frame set at the first base. Library method: the immunoSEQ multiplex PCR assay. The multiplex PCR relied on a mix of 60 forward primers for TCR Vbeta segments and 13 reverse primers for TCR Jbeta segments. A multiplex PCR assay on genomic DNA amplified the CDR3 region of rearranged TCR beta genes. On the Illumina HiSeq System, the amplified TCR beta libraries were sequenced as 87-base-pair reads. The authors' pipeline ran thus. A later analysis counted 75 million to 100 million unique TCR beta chains across the 666 repertoires, and 10 million to 11 million of these chains were shared by at least two donors. Raw reads were error-corrected and collapsed into unique sequences with a nearest-neighbor algorithm that merged closely related sequences to remove PCR and sequencing errors. To assign V, D and J gene segments, CDR3 sequences were aligned to IMGT reference sequences. For a sequence to be retained, at least a six-nucleotide match to both a V gene segment and a J gene segment was required. Rearrangements were called productive when the CDR3 lacked stop codons and stayed in frame with V and J; all others were non-productive. Following IMGT convention, CDR3 was defined as the stretch from the second conserved V-encoded cysteine to the conserved J-encoded phenylalanine. In an earlier analysis of more than 550 of the donors, sequences lacking an unambiguous match to a single V gene segment were excluded. In an earlier analysis of some 590 of the donors, a V segment was called functional when productive rearrangements were above 56.7%, and segregating when the standard deviation between donors exceeded 5%. A statistical classification framework was built to diagnose cytomegalovirus status from the catalog of TCR beta chain sequences. A later analysis assigned V and J genes by comparing TCR nucleotide sequences with IMGT/GENE-DB human TR gene sequences. Using the TCRdist pipeline, a later analysis assigned CDR3 sequences along with most-parsimonious VDJ recombination scenarios. A later analysis defined each TCR beta chain by its CDR3 amino acid sequence plus V-gene family, and excluded reads lacking a unique V-gene family. As a way to deal with suspected cross-contamination and a sequencing artifact, a later analysis dropped 640 or so nucleotide sequences that were highly shared and had low generation probability. A later analysis calculated a clonal expansion index for each public chain from normalized within-repertoire ranks of inferred template counts. In a later analysis, generation probabilities were computed using a VDJ recombination model fitted to out-of-frame rearrangements, and the results were checked against IGoR. In a later analysis, hypergeometric tests were used to score TCR-TCR, TCR-HLA and TCR-CMV co-occurrence, with a repertoire-size bias correction applied to TCR pairs. False discovery rates were estimated in a later analysis by permuting HLA or CMV assignments 20 times. A later analysis grouped co-occurring TCRs with DBSCAN, adding TCRdist sequence similarity when clustering within HLA-allele-positive subsets. Repertoires with fewer than 30,000 or more than 120,000 public chains, plus five repertoires with anomalous nucleotide sharing, were excluded from co-occurrence clustering. The source is immuneACCESS, and TCRdb retained only in-frame sequences with V and J called. Part of the clones is not carried over; for the studies checked, unresolved V genes explain less than half of this, and the remainder is unexplained. From that table come the V and J calls and clone size; the DNA was used to work out D and trimming. Within this sample are 150,000 to 200,000 clones, with 82% of them counted one time only. The ten largest clonotypes hold around 0.91% of the sample.

The sequence links TRBV25-1 to TRBJ2-1; 7 central nucleotides agree with TRBD2. The specimen sequenced was PBMCs. The clonotype originates from a girl aged 2 to 9 in good health and CMV-seropositive. The sequenced DNA: TGTGCCAGCGCCTGGATTAGCGGGGAGCAGTTCTTC. Its translation reads: CASAWISGEQFF. When the CDR3 is completed using the reference TRBV25-1 and TRBJ2-1 genes on either side, the full variable domain is EADIYQTPRYLVIGTGKKITLECSQTMGHDKMYWYQQDPGMELHLIHYSYGVNSTEKGDLSSESTVSRIRTEHFPLTLESARPSHTSQYLCASAWISGEQFFGPGTRLTVL.